This T cell receptor beta chain was identified during a study of shared clonotypes between healthy human individuals. The V gene lost 4 bases and the J gene lost 14 bases, with 12 bases spanning the gap. This CDR3 spans 11 amino acids. Germline CDR1 reads MNHNS; CDR2 reads SASEGT. As concerns this clone: What it binds is unknown.

TCRdb keeps only in-frame clones here, not all; method: immunoSEQ multiplex PCR. The sample includes fewer than 850,000 clones, roughly 96% seen only once; the top ten take around 0.21%. Study results and limitations: Sampling used blood alone; tissue repertoires probably differ.

CD45RO-negative, CCR7-selected cells formed the naive CD8 fraction, which excluded terminally differentiated effector memory CD45RA+ cells. The TCR was taken from a man aged 25-45 years in good health. Sequenced input: naive CD8+ T cells sorted from blood. The rearrangement uses TRBV6-1 and TRBJ2-1, with no clear D. Written as DNA, the CDR3 is TGTGCCAGCAGTGGACAATTTGGAGAGTTCTTC. It translates to CASSGQFGEFF.